This T cell receptor beta chain was identified in a study of cytomegalovirus exposure and HLA in healthy donors. Whole-study results and caveats: CMV serostatus was the sole immune exposure data available. With DRB1 most and HLA-C fewest, TCR association rates differed between HLA loci in a later analysis. The authors later linked a missense DCLRE1C variant to TCR beta V- and J-gene trimming.

Both 60 Vbeta primers and 13 Jbeta primers went into the PCR. Generated by immunoSEQ multiplex PCR, the TCRdb table keeps only in-frame clones and is missing some. The table records about 120,000 clones, over 8.5% of them present only once. Trimming took off 0 bases at V and 2 bases at J, with 11 bases between the two ends. CDR3 length: 15 residues. Germline CDR1 SGHRS, CDR2 YFSETQ. The sample holds many counts of this clone. Antigen unknown. Donors showed nominal health when sampled, although they likely had unrecorded immune exposures. The sequencing sample was made of PBMCs. The sequence was obtained from a middle-aged woman in good health and CMV-seropositive. The chain uses TRBV5-1 and TRBJ1-2; D is ambiguous. In DNA, the CDR3 is TGCGCCAGCAGCTTGGGTTTGGCAGAAAACTATGGCTACACCTTC. As protein: CASSLGLAENYGYTF.